This T cell receptor beta chain was identified during a study of T cell responses to AZD1222 COVID-19 vaccine. Background on the study: The analysis combined second doses at about 4 or about 12 weeks. Broader study findings: Dominant at 160-218 and 743-854, vaccine-associated CD4 TCRs also spanned spike. Only a handful of AZD1222 recipients were seropositive at baseline. The donor group comprised mostly white British people and more females; the analysis possibly underestimated clonal diversity.

In regard to this clone: The antigen remains undetermined.

Clones were read by immunoSEQ multiplex PCR, and TCRdb kept only the in-frame ones, dropping some. The sample records over 100,000 clones, approximately 89% being singletons. The CDR3 extends over 15 amino acids. Germline V CDR1 and CDR2: SEHNR, FQNEAQ (reference sequence). V lost 5 bases and J 8 bases, leaving 21 bases between the germline ends. The gene calls are TRBV7-9 and TRBJ1-2; D perhaps matches TRBD1 (5 bases). This TCR was sampled from an adult in good health. The sample was peripheral blood, taken on day 0 of AZD1222 vaccination. The CDR3 nucleotides read TGTGCCAGCAGCCAACAACAAACGGGGACTGAAGGCTACACCTTC. It translates to CASSQQQTGTEGYTF.